This is a list of T cell receptor beta chains from one sample in a study of shared clonotypes between healthy human individuals. The repertoire was sequenced with immunoSEQ multiplex PCR; TCRdb's copy has only in-frame clones and lacks some. The sample records a few million clones, roughly nine tenths being singletons. Sequenced sample: naive CD4+ T cells sorted from blood. The receptors were gathered from a man aged 18 to 29 in good health. Both conserved end residues are part of each CDR3. A D gene is named only where the DNA matches it firmly.

TRBD2	TRBV5-1	TRBJ2-1	TGCGCCAGCAGCTTGGTCGCGGGAGAGTACAATGAGCAGTTCTTC	CASSLVAGEYNEQFF
TRBD2	TRBV11-2	TRBJ2-7	TGTGCCAGCAGCGCCAGACTAGCGGGGGGTCACTCCTACGAGCAGTACTTC	CASSARLAGGHSYEQYF
TRBD1	TRBV30	TRBJ2-7	TGTGCCTGGGCCACAGGGGGCGATTACGAGCAGTACTTC	CAWATGGDYEQYF
NA	TRBV7-2	TRBJ1-2	TGTGCCAGCAGCTTAGGAGGGACACATAACTATGGCTACACCTTC	CASSLGGTHNYGYTF
NA	TRBV9	TRBJ1-2	TGTGCCAGCAGCGAGATGGGATGGCTTACGGGAGCTAACTATGGCTACACCTTC	CASSEMGWLTGANYGYTF
NA	TRBV18	TRBJ1-2	TGTGCCAGCTCACCACTTCCCGGGGGCATCAACTATGGCTACACCTTC	CASSPLPGGINYGYTF
TRBD1	TRBV30	TRBJ2-3	TGTGCCTGGAGCCGGGACAGGACCACTAGCACAGATACGCAGTATTTT	CAWSRDRTTSTDTQYF
NA	TRBV28	TRBJ2-7	TGTGCCAGCGGGCACGAGCAGTACTTC	CASGHEQYF
NA	TRBV5-1	TRBJ1-1	TGCGCCAGCAGCCGGACAGTCCCTCTGAACACTGAAGCTTTCTTT	CASSRTVPLNTEAFF
NA	TRBV6-6	TRBJ1-5	TGTGCCAGCAGTTATTCGACCGGGCAGCCCCAGCATTTT	CASSYSTGQPQHF
TRBD1	TRBV7-2	TRBJ2-4	TGTGCCAGCAGCTCCCGGGACAGCATTCTAAACATTCAGTACTTC	CASSSRDSILNIQYF
TRBD1	TRBV4-1	TRBJ1-5	TGCGCCAGCAGCCAAGAACAGGGGGATCAGCCCCAGCATTTT	CASSQEQGDQPQHF
TRBD2	TRBV7-6	TRBJ2-7	TGTGCCAGCAGCTCCGAGGGACTATCCTCCTACGAGCAGTACTTC	CASSSEGLSSYEQYF
NA	TRBV6-1	TRBJ1-2	TGTGCCAGCAGTGTCGACAGCTATGGCTACACCTTC	CASSVDSYGYTF
NA	TRBV2	TRBJ1-2	TGTGCCAGCAGAATTCAGGGGAGTGTAAACTATGGCTACACCTTC	CASRIQGSVNYGYTF
NA	TRBV7-9	TRBJ2-7	TGTGCCAGCAGCTCCTCTCTCCTCGACAAATTTTGGGGCGAGCAGTACTTC	CASSSSLLDKFWGEQYF
NA	TRBV5-6	TRBJ2-3	TGTGCCAGCAGCTTCGGCGGCGGCGGAGGGGGAACAGATACGCAGTATTTT	CASSFGGGGGGTDTQYF